Listed below are T cell receptor beta chains from one sample, sequenced in a study of shared clonotypes between healthy human individuals. Here immunoSEQ multiplex PCR was the method, and the copy in TCRdb shows in-frame clones only, minus some. The profile covers 550,000 to 600,000 clones, with roughly 98% appearing a single time and less than 0.35% taken by the ten largest. The specimen sequenced was naive CD8+ T cells sorted from blood. The receptors derive from a man aged 25 to 45 in good health. Each CDR3 is given with its conserved first and last residue. D genes are given only for firm matches. The size entry is marked missing in some rows and otherwise reads once, few, many or a size class.

size: -
D: -
V: TRBV4-1
J: TRBJ1-4
DNA: TGCGCCAGCAGCCAAGTGGTTCTCGGAGGCGCGGGTGAAAAACTGTTTTTT
CDR3: CASSQVVLGGAGEKLFF

size: once
D: TRBD2
V: TRBV15
J: TRBJ2-3
DNA: TGTGCCACCAGCAGTGAGACTAGCGGGCACACAGATACGCAGTATTTT
CDR3: CATSSETSGHTDTQYF

size: -
D: -
V: TRBV11-2
J: TRBJ1-1
DNA: TGTGCCAGCAGCTTAGATCAGTTTCAGGGAACAGCTTTCTTT
CDR3: CASSLDQFQGTAFF

size: -
D: TRBD2
V: TRBV19
J: TRBJ2-1
DNA: TGTGCCAGTAGTATATATCGACTAGCGGGGCCGTACAATGAGCAGTTCTTC
CDR3: CASSIYRLAGPYNEQFF

size: -
D: TRBD1
V: TRBV28
J: TRBJ2-7
DNA: TGTGCCAGCAGTTGGGACAGGGGGCTTCTATACTCCTACGAGCAGTACTTC
CDR3: CASSWDRGLLYSYEQYF

size: -
D: -
V: TRBV28
J: TRBJ2-5
DNA: TGTGCCAGCAGTCTCCGGGGGTGGGAGACCCAGTACTTC
CDR3: CASSLRGWETQYF

size: -
D: TRBD1
V: TRBV28
J: TRBJ1-2
DNA: TGTGCCAGCAGTTCGTTGACAGGGTTTGAAGGCTACACCTTC
CDR3: CASSSLTGFEGYTF

size: -
D: -
V: TRBV29-1
J: TRBJ2-7
DNA: TGCAGCGTTACCGGGACACATACCTACGAGCAGTACTTC
CDR3: CSVTGTHTYEQYF

size: -
D: -
V: TRBV4-1
J: TRBJ2-1
DNA: TGCGCCAGCAGGGGCGGATCTTACAATGAGCAGTTCTTC
CDR3: CASRGGSYNEQFF

size: -
D: -
V: TRBV5-5
J: TRBJ2-7
DNA: TGTGCCAGCAGCTTAAACTACGAGCAGTACTTC
CDR3: CASSLNYEQYF

size: -
D: -
V: TRBV5-1
J: TRBJ2-7
DNA: TGCGCCAGCAGCTTGAACGTCTTGGCGCCCGAGCAGTACTTC
CDR3: CASSLNVLAPEQYF

size: -
D: -
V: TRBV28
J: TRBJ2-3
DNA: TGTGCCAGCAGTTCTTACAGGAGCCCCACAGATACGCAGTATTTT
CDR3: CASSSYRSPTDTQYF

size: -
D: -
V: TRBV6-5
J: TRBJ2-2
DNA: TGTGCCAGCAGTTACTCGTTGGGGAACACCGGGGAGCTGTTTTTT
CDR3: CASSYSLGNTGELFF

size: -
D: TRBD2
V: TRBV29-1
J: TRBJ2-1
DNA: TGCAGCGTTGAATATGGCGGACGGCGGCTAGCGGGAGGGCCGGGGGAGCAGTTCTTC
CDR3: CSVEYGGRRLAGGPGEQFF

size: -
D: -
V: TRBV29-1
J: TRBJ1-2
DNA: TGCAGCGTTGTAACAGGAGACTATGGCTACACCTTC
CDR3: CSVVTGDYGYTF

size: -
D: -
V: TRBV29-1
J: TRBJ2-5
DNA: TGCAGCGTTTTCGGGACACTCAAAGAGACCCAGTACTTC
CDR3: CSVFGTLKETQYF

size: -
D: -
V: TRBV7-9
J: TRBJ1-1
DNA: TGTGCCAGCAGCGCCGGATCATCGGAGACTGAAGCTTTCTTT
CDR3: CASSAGSSETEAFF

size: -
D: TRBD2
V: TRBV4-1
J: TRBJ2-3
DNA: TGCGCCAGCAGCATTTACCTAGCGGGAGGGACGGATACGCAGTATTTT
CDR3: CASSIYLAGGTDTQYF

size: -
D: TRBD1
V: TRBV28
J: TRBJ2-7
DNA: TGTGCCAGCAGTGCTCCCGGACAGGGCTACGAGCAGTACTTC
CDR3: CASSAPGQGYEQYF

size: -
D: -
V: TRBV7-3
J: TRBJ2-5
DNA: TGTGCCAGCAGCTTAGCCCACGGGGAGACCCAGTACTTC
CDR3: CASSLAHGETQYF

size: -
D: TRBD2
V: TRBV14
J: TRBJ2-5
DNA: TGTGCCAGCAGCCAAGAGACCAGCGGGAGCGTATTAGAGACCCAGTACTTC
CDR3: CASSQETSGSVLETQYF

size: -
D: -
V: TRBV11-2
J: TRBJ2-7
DNA: TGTGCCAGCAGCGAGGAACAGGCTTTTTCTACCTACGAGCAGTACTTC
CDR3: CASSEEQAFSTYEQYF

size: -
D: TRBD1
V: TRBV11-2
J: TRBJ1-5
DNA: TGTGCCAGCAGCTTAGTAGGGACAGGTAATCAGCCCCAGCATTTT
CDR3: CASSLVGTGNQPQHF

size: -
D: -
V: TRBV4-1
J: TRBJ2-7
DNA: TGCGCCAGCAGCCAAGATCAGAAAGGGTACACCTACGAGCAGTACTTC
CDR3: CASSQDQKGYTYEQYF

size: -
D: TRBD2
V: TRBV28
J: TRBJ2-7
DNA: TGTGCCAGCAGTCCGCGACTAGCGGGAGGGGGTGAGCAGTACTTC
CDR3: CASSPRLAGGGEQYF

size: -
D: TRBD1
V: TRBV13
J: TRBJ1-1
DNA: TGTGCCAGCAGCTTTACAGGGGGAATTACTGAAGCTTTCTTT
CDR3: CASSFTGGITEAFF

size: -
D: -
V: TRBV29-1
J: TRBJ2-7
DNA: TGCAGCGTTGGCTCGGGGTACGAGCAGTACTTC
CDR3: CSVGSGYEQYF

size: -
D: -
V: TRBV4-3
J: TRBJ1-2
DNA: TGCGCCAGCAGCCACTTAGACAGCGCCAACTATGGCTACACCTTC
CDR3: CASSHLDSANYGYTF